Each of the 27 T cell receptor beta chains below was sequenced from the same sample in a study of early T cells in non-severe SARS-CoV-2 infection. TCRdb redid the calling of the 5' RACE reads with MiXCR, one entry per CDR3 protein. The table has 25,000 to 35,000 distinct CDR3 sequences, about 5% seen once. Sequenced material: whole blood. The receptors here all came from an adult who was a healthcare worker with PCR-confirmed SARS-CoV-2 infection or an uninfected control (not recorded which).

This clonotype occurred many times. V is TRBV12-3 or TRBV12-4 and J is TRBJ1-6, with D perhaps TRBD1 (5 bases). The CDR3 runs to 14 residues. V was clipped by 6 bases and J by 13 bases, with 19 bases between them. CDR3 amino acids: CASRPPDSTGPLHF. The DNA for the CDR3 is TGTGCCAGCAGGCCTCCCGACAGCACCGGGCCCCTCCACTTT.

At least ten counts were recorded for this clonotype. V usage is TRBV20-1 and J usage is TRBJ2-6; 11 positions agree with TRBD1. CDR1 DFQATT and CDR2 SNEGSKA come from the germline V gene (reference sequence). The CDR3 has 17 amino acids. Unmatched junction bases numbered 11, after V lost 6 bases and J lost 4 bases. The CDR3 DNA is TGCAGTGCCAGGGGAGGACAGGGGGCCTCAGGGGCCAACGTCCTGACTTTC. Its translation is CSARGGQGASGANVLTF.

Ten or more counts support this clonotype. The V call is TRBV7-9, the J call TRBJ1-6; the D gene is possibly TRBD1 (6 bases). Germline V gene sequence: CDR1 SEHNR, CDR2 FQNEAQ (reference sequence). Trimming took off 3 bases at V and 0 bases at J, with 9 bases between the two ends. The length of the CDR3 is 16 residues. CDR3 in amino acids: CASSLGASSYNSPLHF. In DNA, the CDR3 is TGTGCCAGCAGCTTGGGGGCGAGCTCCTATAATTCACCCCTCCACTTT.

This clonotype was recorded at least ten times. The V call is TRBV12-5, the J call TRBJ2-5; 8 positions agree with TRBD1. CDR3 size: 15 residues. The J segment lost 5 bases and the V segment lost 7 bases, leaving 12 bases of the junction unmatched. Looked up from germline, CDR1 is LGHNT and CDR2 is FRNRAP. The CDR3 region has the DNA TGTGCTAGTGCCCTCTCACAGGGGGAAGCGGAGACCCAGTACTTC. Protein sequence: CASALSQGEAETQYF.

The table lists this clonotype with many counts. The CDR3 coding sequence is TGTGCCAGTAGTATAGGCAGAGAATACAATGAGCAGTTCTTC. Its protein product is CASSIGREYNEQFF. V is TRBV19 and J is TRBJ2-1; no clear D gene. Germline assignment: CDR1 LNHDA and CDR2 SQIVND (reference sequence). This CDR3 is built from 14 residues. V lost 1 base, J lost 4 bases, and 8 bases lay in between.

This clonotype was seen at least ten times. This chain joins TRBV15 and TRBJ2-7; 9 bases map to TRBD1. The junction had 7 bases not matched to a gene; V was cut back by 2 bases and J by 5 bases. Germline-derived CDR1 and CDR2 are LNHNV and YYDKDF (reference sequence). The CDR3 loop spans 15 amino acids. The CDR3 loop is CATSRQTGGYHEQYF. CDR3 in DNA: TGTGCCACCAGCAGACAGACAGGGGGATACCACGAGCAGTACTTC.

The table lists this clonotype with many counts. This chain connects TRBV7-2 to TRBJ1-2, with D possibly being TRBD1 (6 bases). Germline-derived CDR1 and CDR2 are SGHTA and FQGNSA. This CDR3 is built from 15 residues. The V gene lost 2 bases and the J gene lost 0 bases, with 10 bases spanning the gap. The CDR3 protein is CASSLNGGANYGYTF. The CDR3 region has the DNA TGTGCCAGCAGCTTAAATGGGGGCGCTAACTATGGCTACACCTTC.

As to this clonotype: With a much larger clone just one base away, this may be a read error. V is TRBV5-1 and J is TRBJ2-4; weak D call: TRBD2 (6 bases). CDR1 is SGHRS, CDR2 YFSETQ, per germline. CDR3 size: 16 residues. The CDR3 DNA is TGCGCCAGCAGATCAATCGGCGGGGCTGGAATGAACATTCGGTACTTC. Its translation: CASRSIGGAGMNIRYF. The full variable domain, with the rest looked up from reference TRBV5-1 and TRBJ2-4, is KAGVTQTPRYLIKTRGQQVTLSCSPISGHRSVSWYQQTPGQGLQFLFEYFSETQRNKGNFPGRFSGRQFSNSRSEMNVSTLELGDSALYLCASRSIGGAGMNIRYFGAGTRLSVL.

This clonotype has a count of ten or more. V usage is TRBV3-1 and J usage is TRBJ2-7; D gene ambiguous. Germline lookup yields CDR1 LGHDT and CDR2 YNNKEL (reference sequence). The CDR3 consists of 13 residues. V gave up 1 base and J gave up 5 bases, with 9 bases separating them. In nucleotides, the CDR3 is TGTGCCAGCAGCCAAGTTATCCAGCACGAGCAGTACTTC. It translates to CASSQVIQHEQYF.

The count of this clonotype is one. Because the CDR3 is missing its conserved closing phenylalanine or tryptophan, this is likely a read error. This chain links TRBV27 with TRBJ2-7, with 14 nucleotides matching TRBD2. The CDR3 covers 15 residues. J lost 6 bases, V lost 2 bases, and 3 bases had no gene match. Germline lookup yields CDR1 MNHEY and CDR2 SMNVEV (reference sequence). The CDR3 sequence is CASSLGTSGSGEQYS. Written as DNA, the CDR3 is TGTGCCAGCAGTTTAGGGACTAGCGGGAGCGGCGAGCAGTACTCC.

This clonotype was observed many times. The chain uses TRBV27 and TRBJ2-7, with 8 bases aligning to TRBD1. There are 16 residues in the CDR3. Germline CDR1 MNHEY, CDR2 SMNVEV (reference sequence). V trimming: 6 bases; J trimming: 2 bases; junction bases outside the gene matches: 12. Here the CDR3 reads CASSPVRTGIPYEQYF. Here the CDR3 DNA reads TGTGCCAGCAGCCCTGTTCGGACAGGGATCCCCTACGAGCAGTACTTC.

This clonotype has only a few counts. V and J are TRBV28 and TRBJ1-5; D gene uncertain. Trimming shortened V by 8 bases and J by 1 base, and 12 bases separated the two germline ends. Per germline, CDR1 MDHEN and CDR2 SYDVKM. There are 14 residues in the CDR3. CDR3 protein: CASSSLSSNQPQHF. Here the CDR3 DNA reads TGTGCCAGCTCTTCGCTATCGAGCAATCAGCCCCAGCATTTT.

The chain is built from TRBV10-2 and TRBJ2-7; D possibly corresponds to TRBD2 (5 bases). This CDR3 comprises 13 residues. V was pared by 3 bases and J by 7 bases, with 13 bases between. Germline-derived CDR1 and CDR2 are WSHSY and SAAADI. The DNA of the CDR3 is TGCGCCAGCAGTGACCTGGTCCCGGGGGAGCAGTACTTC. Its translation: CASSDLVPGEQYF.

This clonotype was seen ten or more times. V usage is TRBV20-1 and J usage is TRBJ1-1; D is perhaps TRBD1 (5 bases). The CDR3 loop spans 14 amino acids. Trimming cost V 4 bases and J 1 base, with 13 bases left between them. Germline-derived CDR1 and CDR2 are DFQATT and SNEGSKA (reference sequence). DNA for the CDR3: TGCAGTGCTAACGAGGCAGGGTGGAACACTGAAGCTTTCTTT. Translation: CSANEAGWNTEAFF.

A note on this clonotype: A read error may produce the germline difference seen at one junction end. The genes are TRBV7-2 and TRBJ2-5; no clear D. The CDR3 runs 14 residues. CDR1 and CDR2 (germline): SGHTA, FQGNSA. The CDR3 sequence: CVSSFSQSQETQYF. In nucleotides, the CDR3 is TGTGTCAGCAGCTTCAGCCAGTCCCAAGAGACCCAGTACTTC.

In its sample, this clonotype was seen a few times. The rearrangement uses TRBV27 and TRBJ2-1; D gene ambiguous. V was clipped by 5 bases and J by 1 base, with 15 bases between them. The V gene's germline CDR1 is MNHEY and CDR2 SMNVEV (reference sequence). This CDR3 has 16 residues. The CDR3 sequence is CASSPSPPPSYNEQFF. CDR3 in DNA: TGTGCCAGCAGTCCCTCCCCACCGCCTTCCTACAATGAGCAGTTCTTC.

This sequence joins TRBV7-6 and TRBJ2-4; D perhaps matches TRBD2 (6 bases). Germline CDR1 and CDR2: SGHVS and FNYEAQ. The CDR3 is 13 amino acids. V shed 3 bases and J shed 8 bases, with 11 bases lying between them. The CDR3 loop is CASSLEAGHIQYF. The CDR3 DNA follows: TGTGCCAGCAGCTTGGAGGCGGGGCACATTCAGTACTTC. Supplemented by reference TRBV7-6 and TRBJ2-4, the full variable domain reads GAGVSQSPRYKVTKRGQDVALRCDPISGHVSLYWYRQALGQGPEFLTYFNYEAQQDKSGLPNDRFSAERPEGSISTLTIQRTEQRDSAMYRCASSLEAGHIQYFGAGTRLSVL.

The CDR3 DNA is TGTGCCAGCAGTTTTCCGGACCGCACAGATACGCAGTATTTT. Its protein product is CASSFPDRTDTQYF. The chain joins TRBV25-1 to TRBJ2-3; D is unresolved. The CDR3 extends over 14 amino acids. CDR1 and CDR2 (germline): MGHDK, SYGVNS. Trimming removed 5 bases from V and 1 base from J, with 10 bases in between.

This clonotype was counted between two and nine times. The gene calls are TRBV27 and TRBJ2-6; D is possibly TRBD1 (6 bases). The CDR3 is 20 residues long. V lost 4 bases and J 3 bases, leaving 25 bases between the germline ends. Germline CDR1 and CDR2: MNHEY and SMNVEV (reference sequence). The chain's CDR3 is CASSSPSPSTGYVGANVLTF. The CDR3 DNA sequence: TGTGCCAGCAGTTCCCCATCACCCTCGACAGGCTATGTTGGGGCCAACGTCCTGACTTTC.

This clonotype has a count of ten or more. V and J are TRBV12-2 and TRBJ2-7; TRBD1 reflects the table's D call only, with no check against the DNA. TRBV12-2 is reported as a pseudogene. This CDR3 has 17 amino acids. This CDR3 reads CASRLPATTGDVYEQYF. The DNA for the CDR3 is TGTGCAAGTCGCTTACCGGCCACAACGGGGGACGTCTACGAGCAGTACTTC.

This clonotype has a count of ten or more. This chain joins TRBV27 and TRBJ1-5; 10 nucleotides line up with TRBD1. V was pared by 5 bases and J by 9 bases, with 7 bases of the junction left unmatched. CDR1 and CDR2 from the germline V gene are MNHEY and SMNVEV (reference sequence). The length of the CDR3 is 14 residues. The chain's CDR3 is CASSQTGGLRPQHF. The CDR3 DNA follows: TGTGCCAGCAGTCAGACAGGGGGCCTTCGGCCCCAGCATTTT.

In its sample, this clonotype was seen many times. The rearrangement uses TRBV12-3 or TRBV12-4 and TRBJ2-6; D uncertain. This CDR3 spans 13 amino acids. V lost 5 bases and J lost 4, with 6 bases in between. This CDR3 is CASSGTGANVLTF. The CDR3 region has the DNA TGTGCCAGCAGTGGTACCGGGGCCAACGTCCTGACTTTC.

Ten or more counts support this clonotype. V gene TRBV7-9 combines with J gene TRBJ2-3; D may be TRBD1 or TRBD2 (5 bases each). V gave up 4 bases and J gave up 1 base, with 15 bases separating them. Germline V gives CDR1 SEHNR, CDR2 FQNEAQ (reference sequence). This CDR3 region has 16 residues. CDR3 in amino acids: CASSYRPQGGTDTQYF. The CDR3 DNA follows: TGTGCCAGCAGCTACCGTCCCCAGGGAGGCACAGATACGCAGTATTTT.

This clonotype was found many times. The genes are TRBV6-6 and TRBJ1-6; no firm D call. V lost 2 bases to trimming and J lost 5 bases, with 10 bases between them. Looked up from germline, CDR1 is MNHNY and CDR2 is SVGAGI (reference sequence). The CDR3 totals 15 residues. Here the CDR3 DNA reads TGTGCCAGCAGTTACGGCGGGTCTAATAATTCACCCCTCCACTTT. This gives the protein CASSYGGSNNSPLHF.

This clonotype was counted ten times or more. J is TRBJ2-5 and V is TRBV14, with D perhaps TRBD2 (5 bases). CDR3 size: 15 residues. CDR1 SGHDN and CDR2 FVKESK come from the germline V gene. Trimming removed 0 bases from V and 5 bases from J, with 13 bases in between. CDR3: CASSQDTGSRETQYF. CDR3 nucleotides: TGTGCCAGCAGCCAAGATACGGGATCCCGCGAGACCCAGTACTTC.

The rearrangement joins TRBV25-1 to TRBJ2-7; 8 bases are shared with TRBD1. The V gene end was trimmed by 3 bases and the J gene end by 1 base; junction bases not matched to a gene: 5. The CDR3 totals 15 residues. Germline V gives CDR1 MGHDK, CDR2 SYGVNS. CDR3 protein: CASSDAGGLSYEQYF. CDR3 DNA sequence: TGTGCCAGCAGTGATGCAGGGGGCCTATCCTACGAGCAGTACTTC.

The chain combines TRBV20-1 with TRBJ2-5; the D call may be TRBD1 or TRBD2 (5 bases each). Germline lookup yields CDR1 DFQATT and CDR2 SNEGSKA (reference sequence). Trimming removed 1 base at V and 4 bases at J, with 13 bases between. This CDR3 has 14 residues. The chain's CDR3 is CSARGGSGRETQYF. CDR3 sequence (DNA): TGCAGTGCTAGAGGGGGGTCAGGTCGAGAGACCCAGTACTTC.